This T cell receptor (beta chain) was captured in a study of CD4 T cells in relation to SARS-CoV-2 and coronaviruses. Assay used: immunoSEQ multiplex PCR; TCRdb lists only in-frame clones, some missing. The repertoire holds approximately 25,000 clones, with about 70% as singletons. Germline V gene lookup returns CDR1 SGHRS and CDR2 YFSETQ. V lost 2 bases, J lost 4 bases, and 16 bases lay in between. This CDR3 region has 16 residues. CD4+ T cells from unexposed donors were obtained before the COVID-19 pandemic (2011-2018). Isolation of CD4+ T cells took place after around 11 days in culture. Unexposed-donor CD4+ T cells were probed with SARS-CoV-2 S/N and four cold-coronavirus spikes, cells permitting. Of note for this clone: The antigen remains unidentified.

The sequence came from a human donor in good health. The source material was CD4+ T cells from PBMCs, cultured in vitro. The chain recombines TRBV5-1 with TRBJ1-3; possible D gene TRBD1, 5 bases. CDR3 residues: CASSFTGLFYGNTIYF. The CDR3, as DNA: TGCGCCAGCAGCTTTACGGGGCTCTTTTACGGAAACACCATATATTTT.